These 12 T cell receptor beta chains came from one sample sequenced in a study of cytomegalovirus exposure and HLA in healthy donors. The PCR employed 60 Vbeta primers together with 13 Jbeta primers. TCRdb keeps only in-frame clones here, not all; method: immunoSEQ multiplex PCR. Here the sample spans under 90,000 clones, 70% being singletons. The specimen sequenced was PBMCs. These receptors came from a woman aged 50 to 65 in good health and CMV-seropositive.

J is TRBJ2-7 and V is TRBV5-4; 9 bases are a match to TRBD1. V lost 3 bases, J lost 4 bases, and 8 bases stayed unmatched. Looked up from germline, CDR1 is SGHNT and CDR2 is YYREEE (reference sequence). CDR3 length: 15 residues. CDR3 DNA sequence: TGTGCCAGCAGCTGGGGACAGGGCGTGAATTACGAGCAGTACTTC. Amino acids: CASSWGQGVNYEQYF.

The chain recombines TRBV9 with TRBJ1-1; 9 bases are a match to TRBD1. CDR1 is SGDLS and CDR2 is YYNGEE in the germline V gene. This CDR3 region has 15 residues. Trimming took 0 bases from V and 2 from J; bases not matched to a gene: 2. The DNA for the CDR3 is TGTGCCAGCAGCGTAGGACAGGGGGTTAACACTGAAGCTTTCTTT. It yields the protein CASSVGQGVNTEAFF. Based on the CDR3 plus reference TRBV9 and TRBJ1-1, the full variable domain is DSGVTQTPKHLITATGQRVTLRCSPRSGDLSVYWYQQSLDQGLQFLIQYYNGEERAKGNILERFSAQQFPDLHSELNLSSLELGDSALYFCASSVGQGVNTEAFFGQGTRLTVV.

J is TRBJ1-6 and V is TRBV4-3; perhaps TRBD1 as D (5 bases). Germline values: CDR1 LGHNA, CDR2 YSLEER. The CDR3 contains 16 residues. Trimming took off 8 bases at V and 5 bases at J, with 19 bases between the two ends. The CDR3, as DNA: TGCGCCAGCTCGGCGGCGGGGGGGTGGAATAATTCACCCCTCCACTTT. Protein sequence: CASSAAGGWNNSPLHF.

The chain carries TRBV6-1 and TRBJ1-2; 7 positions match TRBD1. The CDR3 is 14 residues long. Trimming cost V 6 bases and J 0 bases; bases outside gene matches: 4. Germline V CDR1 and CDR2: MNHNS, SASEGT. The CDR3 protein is CASRRQGTNYGYTF. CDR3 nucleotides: TGTGCCAGCAGGAGACAGGGAACTAACTATGGCTACACCTTC.

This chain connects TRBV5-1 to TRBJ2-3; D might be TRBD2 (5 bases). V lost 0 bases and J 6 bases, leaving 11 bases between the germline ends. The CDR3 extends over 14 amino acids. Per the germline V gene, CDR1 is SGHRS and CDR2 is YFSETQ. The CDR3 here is CASSLALAVDTQYF. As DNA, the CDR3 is TGCGCCAGCAGCTTGGCCCTAGCAGTGGATACGCAGTATTTT.

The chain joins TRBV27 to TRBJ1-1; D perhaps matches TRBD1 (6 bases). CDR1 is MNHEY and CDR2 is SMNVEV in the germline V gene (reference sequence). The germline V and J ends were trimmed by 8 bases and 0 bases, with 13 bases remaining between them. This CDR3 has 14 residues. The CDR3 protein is CASGSRTVNTEAFF. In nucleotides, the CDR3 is TGTGCCAGCGGATCGCGGACAGTGAACACTGAAGCTTTCTTT.

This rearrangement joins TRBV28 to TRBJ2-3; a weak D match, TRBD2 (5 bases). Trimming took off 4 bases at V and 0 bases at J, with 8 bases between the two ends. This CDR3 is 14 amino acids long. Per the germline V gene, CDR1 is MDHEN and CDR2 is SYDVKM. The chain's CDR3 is CASSSGFSTDTQYF. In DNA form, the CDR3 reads TGTGCCAGCAGTTCGGGATTTAGCACAGATACGCAGTATTTT.

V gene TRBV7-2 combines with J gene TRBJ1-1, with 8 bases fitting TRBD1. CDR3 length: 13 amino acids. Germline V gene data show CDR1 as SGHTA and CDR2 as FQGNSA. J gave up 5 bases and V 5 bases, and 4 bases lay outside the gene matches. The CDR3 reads CASSLQGDTEAFF. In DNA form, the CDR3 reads TGTGCCAGCAGCCTACAGGGGGATACTGAAGCTTTCTTT.

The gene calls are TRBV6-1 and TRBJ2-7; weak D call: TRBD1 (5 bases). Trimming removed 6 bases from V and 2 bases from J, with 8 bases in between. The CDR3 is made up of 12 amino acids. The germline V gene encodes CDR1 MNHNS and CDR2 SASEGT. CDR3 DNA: TGTGCCAGCAGGGACACAGCCTACGAGCAGTACTTC. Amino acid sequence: CASRDTAYEQYF.

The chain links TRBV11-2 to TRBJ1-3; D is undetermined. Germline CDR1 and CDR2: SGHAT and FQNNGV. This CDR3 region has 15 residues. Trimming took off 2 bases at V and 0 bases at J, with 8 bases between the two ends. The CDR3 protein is CASSLQVDSGNTIYF. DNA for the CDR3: TGTGCCAGCAGCTTACAGGTGGACTCTGGAAACACCATATATTTT.

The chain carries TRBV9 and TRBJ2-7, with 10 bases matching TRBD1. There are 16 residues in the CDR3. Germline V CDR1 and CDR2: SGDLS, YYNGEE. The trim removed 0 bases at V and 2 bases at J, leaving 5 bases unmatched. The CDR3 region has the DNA TGTGCCAGCAGCGTAGGAGCCGGGACAGGGGCCTACGAGCAGTACTTC. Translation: CASSVGAGTGAYEQYF.

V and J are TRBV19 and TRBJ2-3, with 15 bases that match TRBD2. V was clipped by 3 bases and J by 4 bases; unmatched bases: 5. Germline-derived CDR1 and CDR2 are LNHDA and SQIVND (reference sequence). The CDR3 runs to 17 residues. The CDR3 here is CASSIGLAGGPADTQYF. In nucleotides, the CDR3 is TGTGCCAGTAGTATTGGACTAGCGGGGGGGCCGGCAGATACGCAGTATTTT.